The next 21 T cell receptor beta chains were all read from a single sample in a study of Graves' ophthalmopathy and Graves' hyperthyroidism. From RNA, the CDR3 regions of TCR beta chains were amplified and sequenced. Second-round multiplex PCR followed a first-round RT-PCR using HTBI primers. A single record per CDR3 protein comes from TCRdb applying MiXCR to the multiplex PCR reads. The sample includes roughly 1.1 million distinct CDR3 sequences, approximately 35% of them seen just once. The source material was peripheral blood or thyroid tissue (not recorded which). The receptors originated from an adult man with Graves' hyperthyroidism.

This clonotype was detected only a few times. CDR3 residues: CASSSPPGGGQETQYF. The CDR3 region has the DNA TGTGCCAGCAGCTCCCCCCCCGGGGGCGGACAAGAGACCCAGTACTTC. The chain employs TRBV7-9 and TRBJ2-5; D possibly uses TRBD1 or TRBD2 (6 bases each). The CDR3 spans 16 residues. The V and J ends lost 4 bases and 2 bases respectively, with 17 bases between them. The germline CDR1 and CDR2 sequences are SEHNR and FQNEAQ (reference sequence).

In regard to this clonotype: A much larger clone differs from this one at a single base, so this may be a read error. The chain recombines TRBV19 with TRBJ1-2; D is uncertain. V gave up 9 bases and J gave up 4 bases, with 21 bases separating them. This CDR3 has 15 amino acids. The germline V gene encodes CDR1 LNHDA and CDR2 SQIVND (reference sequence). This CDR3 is CASSDDSVGSYGYTF. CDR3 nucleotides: TGTGCCAGCAGTGACGATTCAGTGGGGAGCTATGGCTACACCTTC. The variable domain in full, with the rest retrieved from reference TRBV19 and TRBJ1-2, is DGGITQSPKYLFRKEGQNVTLSCEQNLNHDAMYWYRQDPGQGLRLIYYSQIVNDFQKGDIAEGYSVSREKKESFPLTVTSAQKNPTAFYLCASSDDSVGSYGYTFGSGTRLTVV.

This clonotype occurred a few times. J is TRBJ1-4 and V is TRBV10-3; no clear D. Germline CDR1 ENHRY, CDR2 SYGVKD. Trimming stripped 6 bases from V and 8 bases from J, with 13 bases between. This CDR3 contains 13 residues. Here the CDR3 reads CAIRRSRGEKLFF. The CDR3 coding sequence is TGTGCCATCAGAAGGTCCCGCGGGGAAAAACTGTTTTTT.

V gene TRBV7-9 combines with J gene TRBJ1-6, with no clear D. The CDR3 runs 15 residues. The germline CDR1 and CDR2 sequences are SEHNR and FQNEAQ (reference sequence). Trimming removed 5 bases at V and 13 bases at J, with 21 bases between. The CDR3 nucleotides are TGTGCCAGCAGCCCCGGGGATGTCGGCAATCAGCCCCTCCACTTT. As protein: CASSPGDVGNQPLHF.

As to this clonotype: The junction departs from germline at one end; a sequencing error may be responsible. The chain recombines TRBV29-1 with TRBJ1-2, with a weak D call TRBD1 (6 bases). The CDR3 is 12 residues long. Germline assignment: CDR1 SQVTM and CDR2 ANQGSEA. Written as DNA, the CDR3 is TGCAGCGCTGAAGATCTACAGGGATGGCACACCTTC. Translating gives CSAEDLQGWHTF.

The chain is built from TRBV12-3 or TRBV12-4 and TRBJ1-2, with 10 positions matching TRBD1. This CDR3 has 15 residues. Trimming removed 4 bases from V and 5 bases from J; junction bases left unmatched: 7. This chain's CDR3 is CASSSGTGVVYGYTF. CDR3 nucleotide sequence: TGTGCCAGCAGTTCCGGGACAGGGGTTGTTTATGGCTACACCTTC.

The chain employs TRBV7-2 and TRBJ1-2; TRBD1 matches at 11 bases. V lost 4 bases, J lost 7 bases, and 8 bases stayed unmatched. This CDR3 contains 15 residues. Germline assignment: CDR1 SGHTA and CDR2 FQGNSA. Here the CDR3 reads CASSSLGQGARGYTF. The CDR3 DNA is TGTGCCAGCAGCTCGCTCGGACAGGGGGCTCGTGGCTACACCTTC.

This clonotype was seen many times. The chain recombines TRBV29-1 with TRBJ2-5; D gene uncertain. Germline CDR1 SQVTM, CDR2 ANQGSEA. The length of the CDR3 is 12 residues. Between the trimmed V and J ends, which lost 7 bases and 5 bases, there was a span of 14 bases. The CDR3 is CSGTQDYETQYF. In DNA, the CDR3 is TGCAGCGGAACCCAGGATTACGAGACCCAGTACTTC. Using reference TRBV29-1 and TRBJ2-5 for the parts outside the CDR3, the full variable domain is SAVISQKPSRDICQRGTSLTIQCQVDSQVTMMFWYRQQPGQSLTLIATANQGSEATYESGFVIDKFPISRPNLTFSTLTVSNMSPEDSSIYLCSGTQDYETQYFGPGTRLLVL.

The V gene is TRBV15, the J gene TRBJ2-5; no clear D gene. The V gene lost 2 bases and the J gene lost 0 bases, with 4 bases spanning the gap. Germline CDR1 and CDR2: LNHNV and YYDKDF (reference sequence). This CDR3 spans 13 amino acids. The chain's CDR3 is CATSRTDQETQYF. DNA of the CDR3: TGTGCCACCAGCAGAACCGACCAAGAGACCCAGTACTTC.

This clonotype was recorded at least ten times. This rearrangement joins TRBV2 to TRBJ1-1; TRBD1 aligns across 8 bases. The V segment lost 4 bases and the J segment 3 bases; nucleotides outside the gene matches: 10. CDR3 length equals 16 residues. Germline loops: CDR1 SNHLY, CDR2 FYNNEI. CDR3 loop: CASSGQGFVSDTEAFF. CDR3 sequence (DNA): TGTGCCAGCAGTGGACAGGGGTTCGTGTCGGACACTGAAGCTTTCTTT.

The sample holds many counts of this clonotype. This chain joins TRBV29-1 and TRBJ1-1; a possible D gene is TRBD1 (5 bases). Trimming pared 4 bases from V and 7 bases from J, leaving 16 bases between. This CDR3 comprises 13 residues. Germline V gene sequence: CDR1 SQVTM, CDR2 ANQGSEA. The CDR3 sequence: CSVVPGSKNEAFF. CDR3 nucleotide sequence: TGCAGCGTTGTCCCAGGGAGCAAAAATGAAGCTTTCTTT.

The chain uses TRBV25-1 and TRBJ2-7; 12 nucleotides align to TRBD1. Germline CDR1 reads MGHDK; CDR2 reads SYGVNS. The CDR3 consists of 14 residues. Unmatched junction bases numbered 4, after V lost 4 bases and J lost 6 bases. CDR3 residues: CASSVQGQGAEQYF. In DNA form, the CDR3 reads TGTGCCAGCAGTGTACAGGGACAGGGGGCCGAGCAGTACTTC.

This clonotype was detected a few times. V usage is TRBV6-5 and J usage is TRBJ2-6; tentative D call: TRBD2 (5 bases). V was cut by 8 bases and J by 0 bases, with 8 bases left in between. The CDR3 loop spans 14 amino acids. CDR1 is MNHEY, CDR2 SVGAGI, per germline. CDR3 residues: CASGGLSGANVLTF. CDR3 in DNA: TGTGCCAGCGGAGGACTCTCTGGGGCCAACGTCCTGACTTTC.

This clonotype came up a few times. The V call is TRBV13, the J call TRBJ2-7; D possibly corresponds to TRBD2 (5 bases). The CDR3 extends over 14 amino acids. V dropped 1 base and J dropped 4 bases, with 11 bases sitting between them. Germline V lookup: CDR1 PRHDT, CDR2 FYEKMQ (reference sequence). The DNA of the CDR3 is TGTGCCAGCAGCTTAGCTGGGGAGAAATACGAGCAGTACTTC. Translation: CASSLAGEKYEQYF.

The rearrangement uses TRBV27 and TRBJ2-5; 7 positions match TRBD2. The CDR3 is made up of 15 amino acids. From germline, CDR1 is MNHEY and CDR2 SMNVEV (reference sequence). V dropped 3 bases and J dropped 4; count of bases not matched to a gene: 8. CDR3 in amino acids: CASSFFPGGGETQYF. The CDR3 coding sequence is TGTGCCAGCAGTTTTTTTCCGGGGGGTGGAGAGACCCAGTACTTC.

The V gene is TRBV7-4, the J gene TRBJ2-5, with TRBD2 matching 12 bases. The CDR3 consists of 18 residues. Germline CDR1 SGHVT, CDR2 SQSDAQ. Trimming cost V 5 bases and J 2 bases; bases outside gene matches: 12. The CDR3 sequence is CASSQIPGLAGFQETQYF. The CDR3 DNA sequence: TGTGCCAGCAGCCAAATTCCGGGACTAGCGGGCTTTCAAGAGACCCAGTACTTC.

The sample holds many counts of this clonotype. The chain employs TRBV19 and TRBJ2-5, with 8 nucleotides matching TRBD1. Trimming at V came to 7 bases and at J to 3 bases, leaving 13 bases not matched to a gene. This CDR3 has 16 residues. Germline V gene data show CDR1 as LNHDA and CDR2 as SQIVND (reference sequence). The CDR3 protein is CASMARRRTGKETQYF. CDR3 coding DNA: TGTGCCAGTATGGCGCGTAGGAGGACAGGGAAAGAGACCCAGTACTTC. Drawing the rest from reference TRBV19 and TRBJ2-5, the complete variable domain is DGGITQSPKYLFRKEGQNVTLSCEQNLNHDAMYWYRQDPGQGLRLIYYSQIVNDFQKGDIAEGYSVSREKKESFPLTVTSAQKNPTAFYLCASMARRRTGKETQYFGPGTRLLVL.

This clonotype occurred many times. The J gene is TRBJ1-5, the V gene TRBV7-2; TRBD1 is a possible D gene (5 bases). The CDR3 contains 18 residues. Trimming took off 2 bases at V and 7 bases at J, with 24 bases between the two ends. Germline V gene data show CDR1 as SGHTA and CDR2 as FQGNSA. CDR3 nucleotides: TGTGCCAGCAGCTTACCGGGGCCCCACTCAACAGGTCGCCAGCCCCAGCATTTT. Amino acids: CASSLPGPHSTGRQPQHF.

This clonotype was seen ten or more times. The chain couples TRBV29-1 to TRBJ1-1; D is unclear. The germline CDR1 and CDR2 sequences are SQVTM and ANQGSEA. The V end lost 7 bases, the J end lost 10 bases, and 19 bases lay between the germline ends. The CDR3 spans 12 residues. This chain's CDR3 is CSATASRLGAFF. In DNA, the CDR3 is TGCAGCGCAACGGCGAGCAGGCTGGGAGCTTTCTTT.

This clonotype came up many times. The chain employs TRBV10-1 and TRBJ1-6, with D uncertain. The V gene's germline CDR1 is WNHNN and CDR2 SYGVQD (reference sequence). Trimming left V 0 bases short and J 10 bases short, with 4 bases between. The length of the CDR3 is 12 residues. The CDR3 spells CASSESQSPLHF. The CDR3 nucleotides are TGCGCCAGCAGTGAGTCGCAATCACCCCTCCACTTT.

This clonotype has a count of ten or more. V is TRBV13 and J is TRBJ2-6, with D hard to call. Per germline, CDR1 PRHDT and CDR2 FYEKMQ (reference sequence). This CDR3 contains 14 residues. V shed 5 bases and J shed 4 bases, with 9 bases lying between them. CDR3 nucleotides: TGTGCCAGCAGCCGACCTGAAGGGGCCAACGTCCTGACTTTC. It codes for CASSRPEGANVLTF.